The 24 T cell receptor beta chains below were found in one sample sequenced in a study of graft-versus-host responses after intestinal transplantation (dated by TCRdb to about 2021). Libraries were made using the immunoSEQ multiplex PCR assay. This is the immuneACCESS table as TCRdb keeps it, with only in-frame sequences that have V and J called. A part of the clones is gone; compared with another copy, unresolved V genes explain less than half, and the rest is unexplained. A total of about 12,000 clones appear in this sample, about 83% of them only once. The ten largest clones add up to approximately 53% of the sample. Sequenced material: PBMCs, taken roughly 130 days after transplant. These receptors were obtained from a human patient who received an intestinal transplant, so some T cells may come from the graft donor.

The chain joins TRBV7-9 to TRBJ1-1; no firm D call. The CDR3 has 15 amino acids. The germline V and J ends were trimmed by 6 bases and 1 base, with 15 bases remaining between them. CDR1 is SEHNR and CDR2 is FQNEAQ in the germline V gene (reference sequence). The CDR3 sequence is CASRRPAETNTEAFF. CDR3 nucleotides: TGTGCCAGCAGACGACCAGCAGAAACGAACACTGAAGCTTTCTTT.

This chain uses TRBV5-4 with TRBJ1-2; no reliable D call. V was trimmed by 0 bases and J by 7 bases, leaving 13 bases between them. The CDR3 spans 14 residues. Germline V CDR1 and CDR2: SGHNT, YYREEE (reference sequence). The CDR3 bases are TGTGCCAGCAGCTTGGTCGAGGCGCCCGGTGGCTACACCTTC. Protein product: CASSLVEAPGGYTF.

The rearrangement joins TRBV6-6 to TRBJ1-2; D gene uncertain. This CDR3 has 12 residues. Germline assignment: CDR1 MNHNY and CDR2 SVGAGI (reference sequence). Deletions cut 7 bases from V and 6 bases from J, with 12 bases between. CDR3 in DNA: TGTGCCAGCACCCTAGTAGGGCATGGCTACACCTTC. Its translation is CASTLVGHGYTF.

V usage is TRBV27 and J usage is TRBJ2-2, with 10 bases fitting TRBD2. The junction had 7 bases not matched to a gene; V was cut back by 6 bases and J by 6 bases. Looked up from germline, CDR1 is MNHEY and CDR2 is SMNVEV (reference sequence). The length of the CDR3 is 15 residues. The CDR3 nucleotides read TGTGCCAGCAGCCCCGGACTAGCGGTCGCCGGGGAGCTGTTTTTT. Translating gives CASSPGLAVAGELFF.

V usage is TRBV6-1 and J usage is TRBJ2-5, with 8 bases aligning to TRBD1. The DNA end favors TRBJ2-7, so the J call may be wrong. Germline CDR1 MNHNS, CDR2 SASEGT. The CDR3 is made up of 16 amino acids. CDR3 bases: TGTGCCAGCAGTGAAGCCGCAGGGGGCGGGAACTACGAGCAGTACTTC. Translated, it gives CASSEAAGGGNYEQYF.

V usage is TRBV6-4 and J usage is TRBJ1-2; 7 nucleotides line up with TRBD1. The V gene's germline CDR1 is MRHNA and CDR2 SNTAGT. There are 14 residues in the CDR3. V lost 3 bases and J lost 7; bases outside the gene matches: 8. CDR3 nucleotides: TGTGCCAGCAGTGAAAACATAGGGGGCTCTGGCTACACCTTC. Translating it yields CASSENIGGSGYTF.

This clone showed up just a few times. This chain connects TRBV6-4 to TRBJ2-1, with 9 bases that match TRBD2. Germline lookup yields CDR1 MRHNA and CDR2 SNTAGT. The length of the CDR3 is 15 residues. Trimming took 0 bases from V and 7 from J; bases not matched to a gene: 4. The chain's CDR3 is CASSDSAGGHNEQFF. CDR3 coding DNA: TGTGCCAGCAGTGACTCTGCGGGGGGGCATAATGAGCAGTTCTTC.

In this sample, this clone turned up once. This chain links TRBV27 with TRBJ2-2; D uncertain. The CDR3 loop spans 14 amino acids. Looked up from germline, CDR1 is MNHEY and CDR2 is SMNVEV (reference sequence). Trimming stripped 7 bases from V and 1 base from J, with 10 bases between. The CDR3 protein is CASTPGGNTGELFF. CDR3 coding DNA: TGTGCCAGCACCCCTGGCGGGAACACCGGGGAGCTGTTTTTT.

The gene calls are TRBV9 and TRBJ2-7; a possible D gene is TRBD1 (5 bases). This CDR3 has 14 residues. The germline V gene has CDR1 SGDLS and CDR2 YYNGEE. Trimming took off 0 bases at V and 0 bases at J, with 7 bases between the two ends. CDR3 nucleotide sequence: TGTGCCAGCAGCGTAGACAGGACCTCCTACGAGCAGTACTTC. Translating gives CASSVDRTSYEQYF.

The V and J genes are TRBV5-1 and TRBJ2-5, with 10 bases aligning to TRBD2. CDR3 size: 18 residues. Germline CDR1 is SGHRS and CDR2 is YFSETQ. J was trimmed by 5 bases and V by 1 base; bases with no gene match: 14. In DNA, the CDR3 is TGCGCCAGCAGCTTGAGTCTAGCGGGAGTAGGAGATCCTGAGACCCAGTACTTC. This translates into CASSLSLAGVGDPETQYF. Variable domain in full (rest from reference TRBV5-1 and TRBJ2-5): KAGVTQTPRYLIKTRGQQVTLSCSPISGHRSVSWYQQTPGQGLQFLFEYFSETQRNKGNFPGRFSGRQFSNSRSEMNVSTLELGDSALYLCASSLSLAGVGDPETQYFGPGTRLLVL.

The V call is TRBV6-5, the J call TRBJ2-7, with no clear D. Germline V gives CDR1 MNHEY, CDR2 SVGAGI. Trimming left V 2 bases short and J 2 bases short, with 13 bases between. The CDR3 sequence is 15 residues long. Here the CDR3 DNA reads TGTGCCAGCAGTTACGCGGCGAGTCTTACCTACGAGCAGTACTTC. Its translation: CASSYAASLTYEQYF.

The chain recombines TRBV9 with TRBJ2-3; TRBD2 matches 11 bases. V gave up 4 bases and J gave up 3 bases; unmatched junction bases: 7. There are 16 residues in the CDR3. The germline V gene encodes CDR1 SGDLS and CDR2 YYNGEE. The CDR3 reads CASSTAGTSGTDTQYF. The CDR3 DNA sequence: TGTGCCAGCAGCACAGCCGGGACTAGCGGAACAGATACGCAGTATTTT.

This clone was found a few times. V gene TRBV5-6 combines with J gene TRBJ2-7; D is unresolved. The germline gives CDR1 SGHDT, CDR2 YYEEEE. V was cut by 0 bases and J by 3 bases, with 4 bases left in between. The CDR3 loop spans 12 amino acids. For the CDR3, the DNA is TGTGCCAGCAGCTTGGTAGGCTACGAGCAGTACTTC. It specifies CASSLVGYEQYF.

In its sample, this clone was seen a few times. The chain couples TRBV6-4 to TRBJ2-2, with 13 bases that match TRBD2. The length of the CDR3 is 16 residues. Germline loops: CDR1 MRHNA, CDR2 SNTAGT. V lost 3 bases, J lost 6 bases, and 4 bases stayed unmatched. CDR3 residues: CASSELAGGPAGELFF. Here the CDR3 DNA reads TGTGCCAGCAGTGAACTAGCGGGAGGGCCTGCCGGGGAGCTGTTTTTT.

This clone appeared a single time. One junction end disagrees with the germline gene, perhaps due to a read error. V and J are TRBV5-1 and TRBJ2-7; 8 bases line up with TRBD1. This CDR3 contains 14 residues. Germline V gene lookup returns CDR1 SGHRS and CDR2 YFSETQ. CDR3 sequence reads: CASSLLTWTGQLDF. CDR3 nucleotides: TGCGCCAGCAGCTTGTTAACTTGGACAGGGCAGCTGGACTTC.

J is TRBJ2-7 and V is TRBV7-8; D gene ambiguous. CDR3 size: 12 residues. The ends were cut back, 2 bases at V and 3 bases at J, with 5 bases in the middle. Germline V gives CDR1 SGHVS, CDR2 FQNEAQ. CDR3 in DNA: TGTGCCAGCAGCTTAAATGTCTACGAGCAGTACTTC. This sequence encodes CASSLNVYEQYF.

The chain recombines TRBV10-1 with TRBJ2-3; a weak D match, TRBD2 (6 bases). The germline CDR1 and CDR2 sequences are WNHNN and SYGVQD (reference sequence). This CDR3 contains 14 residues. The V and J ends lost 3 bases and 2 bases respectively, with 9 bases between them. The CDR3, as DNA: TGCGCCAGCAGTGACGGGGGAGCCACAGATACGCAGTATTTT. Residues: CASSDGGATDTQYF.

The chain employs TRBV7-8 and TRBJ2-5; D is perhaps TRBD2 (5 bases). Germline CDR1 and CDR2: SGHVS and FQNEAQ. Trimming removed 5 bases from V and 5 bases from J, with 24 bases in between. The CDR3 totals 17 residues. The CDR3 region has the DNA TGTGCCAGCAGCACCCCCCTCGGGGTGGGAGTCGGGGAGACCCAGTACTTC. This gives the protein CASSTPLGVGVGETQYF.

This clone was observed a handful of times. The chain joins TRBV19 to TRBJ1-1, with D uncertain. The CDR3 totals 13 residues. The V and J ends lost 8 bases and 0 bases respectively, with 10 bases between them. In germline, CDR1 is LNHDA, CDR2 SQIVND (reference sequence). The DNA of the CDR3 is TGTGCCAGTTCCATCGCTATGAACACTGAAGCTTTCTTT. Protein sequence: CASSIAMNTEAFF.

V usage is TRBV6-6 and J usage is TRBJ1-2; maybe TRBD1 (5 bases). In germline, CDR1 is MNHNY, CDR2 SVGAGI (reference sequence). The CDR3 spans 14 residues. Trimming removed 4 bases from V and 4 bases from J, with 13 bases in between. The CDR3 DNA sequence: TGTGCCAGCAGTTTCGGGACGCCCACCTATGGCTACACCTTC. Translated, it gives CASSFGTPTYGYTF.

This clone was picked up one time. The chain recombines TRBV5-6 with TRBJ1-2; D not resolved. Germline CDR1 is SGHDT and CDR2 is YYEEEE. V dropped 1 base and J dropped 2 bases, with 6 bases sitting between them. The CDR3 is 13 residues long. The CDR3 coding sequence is TGTGCCAGCAGCTTGAGAGGAAACTATGGCTACACCTTC. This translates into CASSLRGNYGYTF.

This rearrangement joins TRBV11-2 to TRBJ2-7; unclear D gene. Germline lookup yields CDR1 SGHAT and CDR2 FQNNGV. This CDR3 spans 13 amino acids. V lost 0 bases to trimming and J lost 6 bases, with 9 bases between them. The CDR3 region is CASSLDTPSEQYF. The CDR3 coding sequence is TGTGCCAGCAGCTTAGATACACCGAGCGAGCAGTACTTC.

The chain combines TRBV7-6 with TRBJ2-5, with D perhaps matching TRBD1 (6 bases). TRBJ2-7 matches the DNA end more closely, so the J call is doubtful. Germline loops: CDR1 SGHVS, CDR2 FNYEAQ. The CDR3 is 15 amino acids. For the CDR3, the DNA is TGTGCCAGCAGCCAGGGAACAGGGAGCTCCTACGAGCAGTACTTC. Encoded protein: CASSQGTGSSYEQYF.

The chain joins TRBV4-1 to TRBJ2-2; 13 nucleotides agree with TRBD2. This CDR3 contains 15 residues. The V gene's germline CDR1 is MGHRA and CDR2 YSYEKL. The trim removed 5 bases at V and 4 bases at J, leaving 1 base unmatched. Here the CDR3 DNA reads TGCGCCAGCAGCTGGACTAGCGGGAGCACCGGGGAGCTGTTTTTT. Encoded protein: CASSWTSGSTGELFF.